Following are 18 T cell receptor beta chains from one sample sequenced in a study of blood T cell repertoires in COVID-19. Sequencing used immunoSEQ multiplex PCR; TCRdb keeps in-frame clones, though not all of them. The sample holds 50,000 or so clones, 80% to 90% seen once. The sample consisted of peripheral blood. These receptor sequences come from a human donor in a cohort sampled during active COVID-19.

This sequence joins TRBV6-6 and TRBJ1-3; D unclear. V lost 5 bases to trimming and J lost 4 bases, with 9 bases between them. This CDR3 has 13 amino acids. CDR1 and CDR2 from the germline V gene are MNHNY and SVGAGI (reference sequence). The CDR3 is CASSVSAGNTIYF. The CDR3 DNA follows: TGTGCCAGCAGTGTCAGCGCCGGAAACACCATATATTTT.

J is TRBJ1-2 and V is TRBV11-3; 8 bases match TRBD1. From germline, CDR1 is SGHNT and CDR2 YENEEA. V lost 5 bases to trimming and J lost 7 bases; unmatched junction nucleotides: 9. The CDR3 runs 14 residues. The CDR3 protein is CASSPPPGGRGYTF. As DNA, the CDR3 is TGTGCCAGCAGCCCCCCCCCAGGGGGCCGTGGCTACACCTTC.

V gene TRBV11-2 combines with J gene TRBJ2-6; TRBD2 matches 9 bases. The CDR3 contains 18 residues. V was pared by 4 bases and J by 2 bases, with 9 bases of the junction left unmatched. CDR1 is SGHAT and CDR2 is FQNNGV in the germline V gene. This CDR3 is CASSYFLAGPTGANVLTF. CDR3 DNA: TGTGCCAGCAGCTACTTTCTAGCGGGACCCACTGGGGCCAACGTCCTGACTTTC.

The chain carries TRBV11-3 and TRBJ2-3, with a weak D call TRBD1 (5 bases). From germline, CDR1 is SGHNT and CDR2 YENEEA. CDR3 length equals 13 residues. V was shortened by 4 bases and J by 4 bases, with 9 bases between the two germline ends. The CDR3 loop is CASSSGQADTQYF. In DNA form, the CDR3 reads TGTGCCAGCAGCTCTGGACAAGCAGATACGCAGTATTTT.

This clone was observed once. The V and J genes are TRBV18 and TRBJ1-1; perhaps TRBD1 as D (6 bases). The CDR3 is made up of 13 amino acids. Trimming pared 5 bases from V and 7 bases from J, leaving 14 bases between. CDR1 and CDR2 (germline): KGHSH, LQKENI. The CDR3 sequence: CASSTYDRNEAFF. CDR3 coding DNA: TGTGCCAGCTCAACTTACGACAGGAATGAAGCTTTCTTT.

The V call is TRBV9, the J call TRBJ2-5; 9 bases are a match to TRBD1. Per the germline V gene, CDR1 is SGDLS and CDR2 is YYNGEE. Trimming at V came to 1 base and at J to 4 bases, leaving 5 bases not matched to a gene. The CDR3 totals 15 residues. This chain's CDR3 is CASSVNRGRLETQYF. DNA of the CDR3: TGTGCCAGCAGCGTAAACAGGGGGCGTTTAGAGACCCAGTACTTC.

At least ten counts were recorded for this clone. This sequence joins TRBV5-1 and TRBJ2-7; perhaps TRBD1 as D (6 bases). The germline V and J ends were trimmed by 2 bases and 3 bases, with 15 bases remaining between them. The V gene's germline CDR1 is SGHRS and CDR2 YFSETQ. The CDR3 totals 15 residues. The CDR3 sequence: CASSLSQGSYYEQYF. CDR3 coding DNA: TGCGCCAGCAGCTTATCACAGGGTTCATACTACGAGCAGTACTTC. Combining the CDR3 with reference TRBV5-1 and TRBJ2-7 gives the whole variable domain KAGVTQTPRYLIKTRGQQVTLSCSPISGHRSVSWYQQTPGQGLQFLFEYFSETQRNKGNFPGRFSGRQFSNSRSEMNVSTLELGDSALYLCASSLSQGSYYEQYFGPGTRLTVT.

The rearrangement uses TRBV6-1 and TRBJ1-2; weak D call: TRBD1 (5 bases). Germline values: CDR1 MNHNS, CDR2 SASEGT. The length of the CDR3 is 14 residues. V lost 0 bases to trimming and J lost 5 bases, with 10 bases between them. In DNA, the CDR3 is TGTGCCAGCAGTGAAGCGTGGGCAGGGTATGGCTACACCTTC. It codes for CASSEAWAGYGYTF.

The CDR3, as DNA: TGCGCCAGCAGCTGGGGGACAGGGGGCTTCGGTGAAAAACTGTTTTTT. Translation gives CASSWGTGGFGEKLFF. This chain uses TRBV5-1 with TRBJ1-4; 12 positions agree with TRBD1. The CDR3 is 16 amino acids. Germline trimming cut 3 bases from V and 7 bases from J; bases unmatched to any gene: 7. Germline V lookup: CDR1 SGHRS, CDR2 YFSETQ.

The genes are TRBV10-1 and TRBJ2-5; TRBD2 agrees at 8 bases. The CDR3 is 13 residues long. Germline assignment: CDR1 WNHNN and CDR2 SYGVQD (reference sequence). The trim removed 2 bases at V and 4 bases at J, leaving 0 bases unmatched. The CDR3 DNA sequence: TGCGCCAGCAGTGAGGCGGGGGGAGAGACCCAGTACTTC. It codes for CASSEAGGETQYF.

The chain joins TRBV10-1 to TRBJ2-1, with 8 nucleotides matching TRBD2. The trim removed 5 bases at V and 5 bases at J, leaving 8 bases unmatched. Germline V lookup: CDR1 WNHNN, CDR2 SYGVQD (reference sequence). CDR3 length: 15 residues. CDR3 bases: TGCGCCAGCAGTCGGCCAGCGGGAGCCGACAATGAGCAGTTCTTC. Its translation: CASSRPAGADNEQFF.

V is TRBV7-8 and J is TRBJ2-7; no reliable D call. In germline, CDR1 is SGHVS, CDR2 FQNEAQ. The germline V and J ends were trimmed by 4 bases and 2 bases, with 6 bases remaining between them. This CDR3 region has 12 residues. CDR3 bases: TGTGCCAGCAGCTCCACAGCCTACGAGCAGTACTTC. Residues: CASSSTAYEQYF.

The rearrangement links TRBV7-2 to TRBJ1-4; D possibly corresponds to TRBD1 (5 bases). CDR1 and CDR2 from the germline V gene are SGHTA and FQGNSA. This CDR3 is 17 amino acids long. V was pared by 5 bases and J by 0 bases, with 16 bases between. CDR3 protein: CASSPRVGGPTNEKLFF. The DNA of the CDR3 is TGTGCCAGCAGCCCGAGGGTGGGGGGACCAACTAATGAAAAACTGTTTTTT.

J is TRBJ2-5 and V is TRBV20-1; no clear D. The V gene's germline CDR1 is DFQATT and CDR2 SNEGSKA (reference sequence). V dropped 3 bases and J dropped 0 bases, with 11 bases sitting between them. This CDR3 spans 14 amino acids. DNA for the CDR3: TGCAGTGCTAGTGTCTGGGCAGACCAAGAGACCCAGTACTTC. It encodes CSASVWADQETQYF.

The rearrangement joins TRBV9 to TRBJ1-3; D uncertain. The germline V gene has CDR1 SGDLS and CDR2 YYNGEE. The CDR3 loop spans 15 amino acids. The germline V and J ends were trimmed by 2 bases and 4 bases, with 13 bases remaining between them. The DNA for the CDR3 is TGTGCCAGCAGCGTGATAGGAGGGCCAGGAAACACCATATATTTT. Residues: CASSVIGGPGNTIYF.

This sequence joins TRBV5-1 and TRBJ2-7; 14 bases fit TRBD2. The CDR3 has 16 residues. Germline V lookup: CDR1 SGHRS, CDR2 YFSETQ. Trimming cost V 4 bases and J 4 bases; bases outside gene matches: 7. This chain's CDR3 is CASSAGTSGSSYEQYF. The CDR3 DNA follows: TGCGCCAGCAGCGCGGGGACTAGCGGGAGTTCGTACGAGCAGTACTTC.

This rearrangement joins TRBV7-8 to TRBJ1-5, with TRBD1 matching 8 bases. The J segment lost 4 bases and the V segment lost 2 bases, leaving 10 bases of the junction unmatched. Per germline, CDR1 SGHVS and CDR2 FQNEAQ. This CDR3 comprises 17 residues. The CDR3 here is CASSLTFVRGQNQPQHF. The CDR3 nucleotides are TGTGCCAGCAGCTTAACGTTTGTCAGGGGGCAGAATCAGCCCCAGCATTTT.

The V call is TRBV28, the J call TRBJ2-5; 9 nucleotides align to TRBD1. Germline loops: CDR1 MDHEN, CDR2 SYDVKM. With 6 bases clipped from V and 5 bases from J, the junction kept 4 bases outside the gene matches. The length of the CDR3 is 13 residues. CDR3 in amino acids: CASRHDRGETQYF. The CDR3 DNA follows: TGTGCCAGCAGGCACGACAGGGGGGAGACCCAGTACTTC.